What follows are 18 T cell receptor beta chains derived from one specimen sequenced in a study of PD-1 blockade in mismatch repair-deficient tumors (dated by TCRdb to about 2017). Libraries were made using the immunoSEQ multiplex PCR assay. Not all clones reach the TCRdb copy of this immuneACCESS table, which keeps in-frame sequences only. Checked studies attribute under half of the gap to unresolved V genes and leave the rest unexplained. The sample contains approximately 80,000 clones, around 80% of them found a single time. Approximately 5.5% of the sample rests with the top ten. Material: peripheral blood, obtained 44 weeks after starting pembrolizumab. The receptors derive from an adult with mismatch repair-deficient cancer.

The chain joins TRBV5-6 to TRBJ1-4; unclear D gene. Germline V gene lookup returns CDR1 SGHDT and CDR2 YYEEEE. CDR3 length: 14 amino acids. V lost 2 bases, J lost 0 bases, and 5 bases lay in between. CDR3 sequence reads: CASSLRATNEKLFF. The CDR3, as DNA: TGTGCCAGCAGCTTAAGGGCAACTAATGAAAAACTGTTTTTT. Using reference TRBV5-6 and TRBJ1-4 for the parts outside the CDR3, the full variable domain is DAGVTQSPTHLIKTRGQQVTLRCSPKSGHDTVSWYQQALGQGPQFIFQYYEEEERQRGNFPDRFSGHQFPNYSSELNVNALLLGDSALYLCASSLRATNEKLFFGSGTQLSVL.

The chain recombines TRBV7-9 with TRBJ1-4; possible D gene TRBD1, 5 bases. The CDR3 is 15 amino acids. Germline CDR1 SEHNR, CDR2 FQNEAQ (reference sequence). Deletions cut 0 bases from V and 8 bases from J, with 13 bases between. The CDR3 loop is CASSLALGESEKLFF. DNA for the CDR3: TGTGCCAGCAGCTTAGCGTTGGGGGAGAGCGAAAAACTGTTTTTT.

The chain links TRBV7-9 to TRBJ1-4; D uncertain. Germline CDR1 SEHNR, CDR2 FQNEAQ (reference sequence). This CDR3 is 16 amino acids long. Deletions cut 2 bases from V and 8 bases from J, with 18 bases between. The DNA for the CDR3 is TGTGCCAGCAGCTTACCGCAGATCCGAACGGAAGAAAAACTGTTTTTT. Translation: CASSLPQIRTEEKLFF.

The DNA for the CDR3 is TGTGCCAGCGCGACCTGGCGGGAGGCCTACGAGCAGTACTTC. Its protein product is CASATWREAYEQYF. The genes are TRBV27 and TRBJ2-7; 8 bases align to TRBD2. The ends lost 8 bases at V and 2 bases at J; junction bases unmatched: 8. This CDR3 contains 14 residues. The germline V gene has CDR1 MNHEY and CDR2 SMNVEV (reference sequence).

V usage is TRBV4-1 and J usage is TRBJ2-7, with unresolved D. Germline lookup yields CDR1 MGHRA and CDR2 YSYEKL. The V gene lost 6 bases and the J gene lost 1 base, with 13 bases spanning the gap. This CDR3 is built from 14 residues. This chain's CDR3 is CASRSTAESYEQYF. The CDR3 DNA reads as TGCGCCAGCAGAAGTACGGCGGAATCCTACGAGCAGTACTTC.

The chain couples TRBV7-2 to TRBJ1-5; D is undetermined. V lost 4 bases and J lost 3, with 16 bases in between. Germline V gives CDR1 SGHTA, CDR2 FQGNSA. This CDR3 has 16 residues. CDR3 bases: TGTGCCAGCAGCTATGGGGTGGGGTTGAACAATCAGCCCCAGCATTTT. Its protein product is CASSYGVGLNNQPQHF.

V gene TRBV30 combines with J gene TRBJ1-2, with 10 bases matching TRBD1. Germline-derived CDR1 and CDR2 are GTSNPN and SVGIG (reference sequence). V dropped 3 bases and J dropped 2; count of bases not matched to a gene: 6. There are 15 residues in the CDR3. CDR3 bases: TGTGCCTGGAGCCTCGGGACAGGGGCGAACTATGGCTACACCTTC. As protein: CAWSLGTGANYGYTF. Full variable domain (remainder filled in from reference TRBV30 and TRBJ1-2): SQTIHQWPATLVQPVGSPLSLECTVEGTSNPNLYWYRQAAGRGLQLLFYSVGIGQISSEVPQNLSASRPQDRQFILSSKKLLLSDSGFYLCAWSLGTGANYGYTFGSGTRLTVV.

This chain links TRBV9 with TRBJ2-2; the D is unclear. V lost 3 bases, J lost 7 bases, and 10 bases lay in between. Per the germline V gene, CDR1 is SGDLS and CDR2 is YYNGEE. The CDR3 is 13 amino acids. The CDR3 sequence is CASSGGWGGELFF. DNA for the CDR3: TGTGCCAGCAGCGGGGGTTGGGGCGGGGAGCTGTTTTTT.

This clone was counted once. The chain carries TRBV7-3 and TRBJ2-3; the D gene is possibly TRBD2 (5 bases). Trimming took off 6 bases at V and 4 bases at J, with 14 bases between the two ends. Per germline, CDR1 SGHTA and CDR2 FQGTGA. The CDR3 is made up of 14 amino acids. The CDR3 loop is CASSQGLAADTQYF. CDR3 in DNA: TGTGCCAGCAGTCAAGGACTCGCAGCAGATACGCAGTATTTT.

This sequence joins TRBV19 and TRBJ2-7; 7 positions match TRBD1. This CDR3 contains 14 residues. Unmatched junction bases numbered 8, after V lost 5 bases and J lost 4 bases. Germline V gene lookup returns CDR1 LNHDA and CDR2 SQIVND (reference sequence). CDR3 amino acids: CASSPDRELYEQYF. CDR3 coding DNA: TGTGCCAGTAGTCCCGACAGGGAACTGTACGAGCAGTACTTC. The whole variable domain, remainder taken from reference TRBV19 and TRBJ2-7, is DGGITQSPKYLFRKEGQNVTLSCEQNLNHDAMYWYRQDPGQGLRLIYYSQIVNDFQKGDIAEGYSVSREKKESFPLTVTSAQKNPTAFYLCASSPDRELYEQYFGPGTRLTVT.

The genes are TRBV10-2 and TRBJ2-7; D gene unclear. Germline lookup yields CDR1 WSHSY and CDR2 SAAADI. The V end lost 2 bases, the J end lost 3 bases, and 17 bases lay between the germline ends. CDR3 length equals 16 residues. The CDR3 sequence is CASSEIWRLRIYEQYF. DNA for the CDR3: TGCGCCAGCAGTGAGATTTGGCGACTGAGGATCTACGAGCAGTACTTC.

This clone was observed a handful of times. The J gene is TRBJ1-2, the V gene TRBV7-3, with D unresolved. Trimming took off 3 bases at V and 2 bases at J, with 7 bases between the two ends. This CDR3 is built from 13 residues. Germline assignment: CDR1 SGHTA and CDR2 FQGTGA. The CDR3: CASSLEGNYGYTF. CDR3 coding DNA: TGTGCCAGCAGCTTGGAGGGAAACTATGGCTACACCTTC.

The CDR3, as DNA: TGTGCCAGCTACCGCCAGGGGAACACTGAAGCTTTCTTT. Translation gives CASYRQGNTEAFF. V usage is TRBV27 and J usage is TRBJ1-1; D might be TRBD1 (5 bases). The CDR3 contains 13 residues. Trimming took off 8 bases at V and 1 base at J, with 11 bases between the two ends. Germline values: CDR1 MNHEY, CDR2 SMNVEV (reference sequence).

This clone showed up just a few times. The V call is TRBV10-3, the J call TRBJ2-7; D possibly corresponds to TRBD1 (6 bases). The CDR3 is made up of 13 amino acids. Trimming removed 4 bases from V and 4 bases from J, with 11 bases in between. Germline loops: CDR1 ENHRY, CDR2 SYGVKD. This CDR3 is CAISAADRYEQYF. DNA of the CDR3: TGTGCCATCAGTGCTGCGGACAGATACGAGCAGTACTTC.

The chain carries TRBV6-1 and TRBJ1-2; TRBD1 matches at 8 bases. The CDR3 is made up of 15 amino acids. The J segment lost 2 bases and the V segment lost 7 bases, leaving 9 bases of the junction unmatched. Germline V gives CDR1 MNHNS, CDR2 SASEGT. In DNA form, the CDR3 reads TGTGCCAGCAACCTCCAGGGGGCCTTAAACTATGGCTACACCTTC. Encoded protein: CASNLQGALNYGYTF.

This sequence joins TRBV19 and TRBJ1-5; 8 bases line up with TRBD1. The CDR3 spans 15 residues. Germline lookup yields CDR1 LNHDA and CDR2 SQIVND (reference sequence). V shed 6 bases and J 3 bases; nucleotides not matched to a gene: 7. The CDR3 DNA sequence: TGTGCCAGTAGACAGGGGGAAACCTACAATCAGCCCCAGCATTTT. Its translation is CASRQGETYNQPQHF.

The chain joins TRBV18 to TRBJ2-4; D gene uncertain. V lost 2 bases and J 1 base, leaving 12 bases between the germline ends. CDR3 size: 16 residues. The germline V gene has CDR1 KGHSH and CDR2 LQKENI. The CDR3 spells CASSPIESTAKNIQYF. The CDR3 DNA is TGTGCCAGCTCACCAATCGAGTCTACGGCCAAAAACATTCAGTACTTC.

This CDR3 reads CASSLSPAEKLFF. Here the CDR3 DNA reads TGTGCCAGCAGCTTGAGTCCGGCTGAAAAACTGTTTTTT. The chain carries TRBV5-6 and TRBJ1-4; D is undetermined. The CDR3 loop spans 13 amino acids. V was shortened by 1 base and J by 7 bases, with 8 bases between the two germline ends. Per the germline V gene, CDR1 is SGHDT and CDR2 is YYEEEE.